A selection of T cell receptor beta chains follows, all from one sample in a study of blood T cell repertoires in COVID-19. Repertoires were generated with immunoSEQ multiplex PCR, while TCRdb's copy carries only in-frame clones and drops some. The repertoire holds about 110,000 clones, with around 83% as singletons. Material for sequencing was peripheral blood. The source is a man aged 65-85 years with acute or convalescent COVID-19. Both conserved end residues are part of each CDR3. D genes are given only for firm matches. Expanded clones get a size class; other rows say once, few or many, or leave the size out.

v_gene,abundance,d_gene,j_gene,CDR3nt,CDR3aa
TRBV3-1/TRBV3-2,-,TRBD2,TRBJ2-2,TGTGCCAGCAGATCGGGACTAGCCGCCGGGGAGCTGTTTTTT,CASRSGLAAGELFF
TRBV6-5,-,-,TRBJ1-2,TGTGCCAGCAGAGATCGGGTTAGCTATGGCTACACCTTC,CASRDRVSYGYTF
TRBV5-1,-,TRBD2,TRBJ2-2,TGCGCCAGCAGCTTGTCACTAGCGGGGAACACCGGGGAGCTGTTTTTT,CASSLSLAGNTGELFF
TRBV7-8,-,-,TRBJ2-2,TGTGCCAGCAGAGAGCAGGGTCGAGGAACCGGGGAGCTGTTTTTT,CASREQGRGTGELFF
TRBV5-1,many,-,TRBJ2-5,TGCGCCAGCACGACAGTACAAGAGACCCAGTACTTC,CASTTVQETQYF
TRBV5-1,-,-,TRBJ2-7,TGCGCCAGCAGCTTTCTACCCCCCTCCTCCTACGAGCAGTACTTC,CASSFLPPSSYEQYF
TRBV28,-,-,TRBJ1-2,TGTGCCAGCAGGTTAGGAGGGGCCCCTGGCTACACCTTC,CASRLGGAPGYTF
TRBV28,-,-,TRBJ1-4,TGTGCCAGCAGTTTAAACGGTCATGAAAAACTGTTTTTT,CASSLNGHEKLFF
TRBV5-1,once,TRBD1,TRBJ2-5,TGCGCCAGCAGCCCCCAACTCAGGGGGCAAGAGACCCAGTACTTC,CASSPQLRGQETQYF
TRBV29-1,few,-,TRBJ2-1,TGCAGCGTTGCCGACACCGGACTGACTAATGAGCAGTTCTTC,CSVADTGLTNEQFF
TRBV5-4,-,TRBD2,TRBJ2-3,TGTGCCAGCAGGCGACAGACTAGCGGGGTAATAGATACGCAGTATTTT,CASRRQTSGVIDTQYF
TRBV27,-,TRBD1,TRBJ1-2,TGTGCCAGCACCCAAGCCGGGACAGGAGATGGCTACACCTTC,CASTQAGTGDGYTF
TRBV2,-,TRBD1,TRBJ1-1,TGTGCCAGCAGGACAAGGGACAGATCGAACACTGAAGCTTTCTTT,CASRTRDRSNTEAFF
TRBV28,-,-,TRBJ1-6,TGTGCCAGCAGTTTATTTGACCGTTTAGGAGCACCCCTCCACTTT,CASSLFDRLGAPLHF
TRBV4-1,-,TRBD2,TRBJ2-1,TGCGCCAGCAGCCAACCCAGGACTAGCGGGGTCGCTGGTGAGCAGTTCTTC,CASSQPRTSGVAGEQFF
TRBV6-5,few,-,TRBJ1-6,TGTGCCAGCAGTTACTCGATATCCGACAGTTCACCCCTCCACTTT,CASSYSISDSSPLHF
TRBV24-1,-,TRBD2,TRBJ2-1,TGTGCCACCAGTGAAGGGACTAGCGATTATTACAATGAGCAGTTCTTC,CATSEGTSDYYNEQFF
TRBV6-6,-,TRBD2,TRBJ2-7,TGTGCCAGCAGCAACCCTAGCGGGGGATACTACGAGCAGTACTTC,CASSNPSGGYYEQYF
TRBV2,-,-,TRBJ1-1,TGTGCCAGCACAGAACAGCACACTGAAGCTTTCTTT,CASTEQHTEAFF
TRBV28,few,TRBD1,TRBJ1-5,TGTGCCAGCAGGGGTACAGGGGCTCAGCCCCAGCATTTT,CASRGTGAQPQHF
TRBV18,once,-,TRBJ2-2,TGTGCCAGCTCACCATTGGCAGGGGCAACGAACACCGGGGAGCTGTTTTTT,CASSPLAGATNTGELFF
TRBV9,-,TRBD1,TRBJ1-5,TGTGCCAGCAGCGCCGACAGGGATCAGCCCCAGCATTTT,CASSADRDQPQHF
TRBV3-1/TRBV3-2,-,-,TRBJ1-1,TGTGCCAGCAGCCTACAAGCAGGGGCCGAGGTAGCTTTCTTT,CASSLQAGAEVAFF
TRBV27,once,TRBD1,TRBJ1-6,TGTGCCAGCAGTTTAGAGGGGGCCACCTATAATTCACCCCTCCACTTT,CASSLEGATYNSPLHF
TRBV19,-,TRBD2,TRBJ2-3,TGTGCCAGTAGGCCGGGACTAGCGGGAACCGATACGCAGTATTTT,CASRPGLAGTDTQYF
TRBV21-1,-,-,TRBJ1-5,TGTGCCAGCAGCGCACGGGGGAGGAGCAATCAGCCCCAGCATTTT,CASSARGRSNQPQHF
TRBV7-8,once,TRBD1,TRBJ1-2,TGTGCCAGCAGCTCGCAGGGGGCGGTCACCTTC,CASSSQGAVTF
TRBV24-1,-,-,TRBJ1-5,TGTGCCACCAGTAAAGGGGCTAATCAGCCCCAGCATTTT,CATSKGANQPQHF
TRBV4-2,-,-,TRBJ1-1,TGTGCCAGCAGCCAAGATGGGCGCAGAAAGAACACTGAAGCTTTCTTT,CASSQDGRRKNTEAFF
TRBV5-4,few,TRBD1,TRBJ1-2,TGTGCCAGCAGCTTGCCTTCTTCGACAGGGGCCTCCTATGGCTACACCTTC,CASSLPSSTGASYGYTF
TRBV6-5,-,TRBD1,TRBJ2-7,TGTGCCAGCAGCCGCGACAGGGGGCTGGGCGAGCAGTACTTC,CASSRDRGLGEQYF
TRBV28,once,-,TRBJ2-3,TGTGCCAGCAGCCTGGGGGCTAGCGGACTCACAGATACGCAGTATTTT,CASSLGASGLTDTQYF
TRBV2,once,TRBD1,TRBJ2-4,TGTGCCAGCAGAGGACAGGCCCTAGCCAAAAACATTCAGTACTTC,CASRGQALAKNIQYF
TRBV5-1,-,TRBD1,TRBJ1-5,TGCGCCAGCAGCCTCGCCCCTGCAGGGGGAAGCAATCAGCCCCAGCATTTT,CASSLAPAGGSNQPQHF
TRBV19,-,-,TRBJ1-6,TGTGCCAGCTGGGAGAGCTCCTATAATTCACCCCTCCACTTT,CASWESSYNSPLHF
TRBV4-2,-,-,TRBJ1-3,TGTGCCAGCAGCCAAGATCCCACAGTTGGCGGAAACACCATATATTTT,CASSQDPTVGGNTIYF
TRBV9,-,-,TRBJ2-3,TGTGCCAGCAGCGTAGCGGGGGGCGGATACACAGATACGCAGTATTTT,CASSVAGGGYTDTQYF
TRBV5-1,once,-,TRBJ2-5,TGCGCCAGCAGCTTGGTTTTGGCAGGGGCGCGGGAGACCCAGTACTTC,CASSLVLAGARETQYF
TRBV6-1,few,-,TRBJ2-7,TGTGCCAGCAGTGAAATTCGGTTTCTCTACTCCTACGAGCAGTACTTC,CASSEIRFLYSYEQYF
TRBV4-1,-,-,TRBJ1-5,TGCGCCAGCAGCCAAGATTCGTATTCGCAGCCCCAGCATTTT,CASSQDSYSQPQHF